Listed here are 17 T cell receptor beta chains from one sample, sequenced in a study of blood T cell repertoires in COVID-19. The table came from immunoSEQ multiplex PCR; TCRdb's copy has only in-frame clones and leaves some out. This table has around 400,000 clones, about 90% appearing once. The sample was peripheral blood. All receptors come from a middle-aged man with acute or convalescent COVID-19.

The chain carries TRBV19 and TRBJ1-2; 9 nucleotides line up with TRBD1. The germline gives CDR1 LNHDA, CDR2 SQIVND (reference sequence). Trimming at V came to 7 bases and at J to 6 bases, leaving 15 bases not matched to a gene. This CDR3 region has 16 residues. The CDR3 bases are TGTGCCAGTAAGGAAGGGCGGACGGGGACAGGGAATGGCTACACCTTC. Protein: CASKEGRTGTGNGYTF.

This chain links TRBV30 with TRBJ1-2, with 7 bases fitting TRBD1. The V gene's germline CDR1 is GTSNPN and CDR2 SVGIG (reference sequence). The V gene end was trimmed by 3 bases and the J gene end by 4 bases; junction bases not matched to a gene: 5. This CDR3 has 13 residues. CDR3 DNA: TGTGCCTGGAGAAGACAGGGCCCCTATGGCTACACCTTC. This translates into CAWRRQGPYGYTF.

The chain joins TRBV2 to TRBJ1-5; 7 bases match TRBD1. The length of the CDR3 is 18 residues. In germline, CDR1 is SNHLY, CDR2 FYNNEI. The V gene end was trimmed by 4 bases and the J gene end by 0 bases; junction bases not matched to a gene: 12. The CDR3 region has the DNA TGTGCCAGCAGTGCTGGGTGGAGGGGGCTGTATAGCAATCAGCCCCAGCATTTT. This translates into CASSAGWRGLYSNQPQHF.

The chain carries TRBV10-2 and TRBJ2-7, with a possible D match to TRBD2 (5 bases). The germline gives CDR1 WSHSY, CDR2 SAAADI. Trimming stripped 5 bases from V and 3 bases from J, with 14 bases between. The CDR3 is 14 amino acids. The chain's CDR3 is CASSNGEPIYEQYF. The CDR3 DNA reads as TGCGCCAGCAGTAACGGGGAACCGATCTACGAGCAGTACTTC.

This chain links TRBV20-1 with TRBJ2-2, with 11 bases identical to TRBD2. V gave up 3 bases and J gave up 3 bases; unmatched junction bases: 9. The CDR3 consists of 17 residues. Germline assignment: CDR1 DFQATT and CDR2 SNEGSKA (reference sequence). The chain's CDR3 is CSASPYGTSGYTGELFF. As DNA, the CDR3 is TGCAGTGCTAGTCCCTACGGGACTAGCGGTTACACCGGGGAGCTGTTTTTT.

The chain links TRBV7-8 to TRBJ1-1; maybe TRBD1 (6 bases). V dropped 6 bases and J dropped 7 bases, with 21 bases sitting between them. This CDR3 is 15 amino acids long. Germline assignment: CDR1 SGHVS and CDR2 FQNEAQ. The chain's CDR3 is CASRRLVGGLDEAFF. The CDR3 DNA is TGTGCCAGCAGACGACTCGTCGGGGGGCTAGATGAAGCTTTCTTT.

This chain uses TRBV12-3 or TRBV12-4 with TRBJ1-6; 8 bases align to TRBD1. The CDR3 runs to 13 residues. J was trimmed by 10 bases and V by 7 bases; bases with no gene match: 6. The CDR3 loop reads CASTGGVVSPLHF. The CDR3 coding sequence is TGTGCCAGCACAGGGGGCGTCGTCTCACCCCTCCACTTT.

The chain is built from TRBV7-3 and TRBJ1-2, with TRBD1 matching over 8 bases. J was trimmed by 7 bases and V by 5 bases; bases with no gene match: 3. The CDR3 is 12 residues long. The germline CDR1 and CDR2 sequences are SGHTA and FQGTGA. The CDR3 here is CASSADRVGYTF. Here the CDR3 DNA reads TGTGCCAGCAGCGCGGACAGGGTTGGCTACACCTTC.

The CDR3 region has the DNA TGTGCCAGCGGCTTACCGACAGGGACTGGTGAGCAGTTCTTC. Translating gives CASGLPTGTGEQFF. The rearrangement joins TRBV6-5 to TRBJ2-1, with D tentatively TRBD1 (7 bases). Germline V lookup: CDR1 MNHEY, CDR2 SVGAGI. The CDR3 has 14 amino acids. V was shortened by 8 bases and J by 9 bases, with 20 bases between the two germline ends.

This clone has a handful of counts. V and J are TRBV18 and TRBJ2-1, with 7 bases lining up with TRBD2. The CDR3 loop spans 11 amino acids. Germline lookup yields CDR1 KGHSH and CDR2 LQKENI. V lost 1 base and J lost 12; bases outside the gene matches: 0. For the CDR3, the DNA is TGTGCCAGCTCACCACAGCGGGGGCAGTTCTTC. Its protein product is CASSPQRGQFF.

CDR3 coding DNA: TGTGCCAGCACAACCCAGGGCACCTACGAGCAGTACTTC. Its protein product is CASTTQGTYEQYF. The chain carries TRBV5-5 and TRBJ2-7; maybe TRBD1 (5 bases). The CDR3 consists of 13 residues. Germline V gene sequence: CDR1 SGHKS, CDR2 YYEKEE (reference sequence). V was clipped by 6 bases and J by 2 bases, with 12 bases between them.

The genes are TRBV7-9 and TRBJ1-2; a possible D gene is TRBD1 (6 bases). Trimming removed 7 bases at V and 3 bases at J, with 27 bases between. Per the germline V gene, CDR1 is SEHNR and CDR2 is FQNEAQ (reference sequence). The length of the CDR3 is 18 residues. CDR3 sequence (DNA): TGTGCCAGCACCTCAGGACAGCTTTTCGACGCGCGAGACTATGGCTACACCTTC. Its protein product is CASTSGQLFDARDYGYTF.

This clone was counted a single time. CDR3 amino acids: CASGKPHAGGTQETQYF. The DNA for the CDR3 is TGTGCCAGCGGAAAACCCCATGCGGGAGGGACACAAGAGACCCAGTACTTC. The genes are TRBV21-1 and TRBJ2-5; the D call in the table, TRBD2, was not verified against the DNA. TRBV21-1 is described as a pseudogene. The CDR3 runs 17 residues.

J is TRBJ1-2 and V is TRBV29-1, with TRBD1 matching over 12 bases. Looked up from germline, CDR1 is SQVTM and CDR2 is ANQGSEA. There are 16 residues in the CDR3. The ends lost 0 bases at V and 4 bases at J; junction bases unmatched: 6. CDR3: CSVEDGPGQGAYGYTF. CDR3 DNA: TGCAGCGTTGAAGATGGGCCGGGACAGGGGGCCTATGGCTACACCTTC.

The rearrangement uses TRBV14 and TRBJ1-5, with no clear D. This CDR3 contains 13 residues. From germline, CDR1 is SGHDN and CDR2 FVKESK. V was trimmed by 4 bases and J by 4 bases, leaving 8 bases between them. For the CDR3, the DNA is TGTGCCAGCAGCCCAGGACTAAATCAGCCCCAGCATTTT. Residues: CASSPGLNQPQHF.

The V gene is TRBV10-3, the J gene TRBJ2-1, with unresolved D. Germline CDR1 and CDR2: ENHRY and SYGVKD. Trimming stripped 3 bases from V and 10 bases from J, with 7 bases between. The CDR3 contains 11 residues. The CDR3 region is CAISDNEEQFF. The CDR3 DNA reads TGTGCCATCAGTGACAACGAGGAGCAGTTCTTC.

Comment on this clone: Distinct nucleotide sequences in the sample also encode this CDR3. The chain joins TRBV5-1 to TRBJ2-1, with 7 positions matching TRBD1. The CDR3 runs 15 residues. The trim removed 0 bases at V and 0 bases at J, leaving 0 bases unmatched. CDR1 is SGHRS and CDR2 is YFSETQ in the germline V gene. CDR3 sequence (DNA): TGCGCCAGCAGCTTGGGACAGGGCTCCTACAATGAGCAGTTCTTC. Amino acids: CASSLGQGSYNEQFF.